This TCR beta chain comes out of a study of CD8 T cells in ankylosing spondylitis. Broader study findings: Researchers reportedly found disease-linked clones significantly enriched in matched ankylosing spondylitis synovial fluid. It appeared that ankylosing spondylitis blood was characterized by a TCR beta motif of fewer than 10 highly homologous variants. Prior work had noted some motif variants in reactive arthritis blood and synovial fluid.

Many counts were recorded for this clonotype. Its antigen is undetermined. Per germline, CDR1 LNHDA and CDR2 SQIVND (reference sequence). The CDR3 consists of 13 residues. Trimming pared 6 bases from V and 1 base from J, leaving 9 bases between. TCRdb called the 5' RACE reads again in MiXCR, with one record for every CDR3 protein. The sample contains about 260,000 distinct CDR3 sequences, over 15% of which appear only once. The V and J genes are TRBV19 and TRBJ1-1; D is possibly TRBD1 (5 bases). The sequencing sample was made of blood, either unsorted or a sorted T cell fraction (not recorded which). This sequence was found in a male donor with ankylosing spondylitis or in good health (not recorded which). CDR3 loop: CASSQDKNTEAFF. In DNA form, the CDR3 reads TGTGCCAGTAGCCAGGACAAGAACACTGAAGCTTTCTTT.